Listed here are 15 T cell receptor beta chains from one sample, sequenced in a study of shared clonotypes between healthy human individuals. Profiling relied on immunoSEQ multiplex PCR, and the TCRdb table lists in-frame clones only, not all of them. The top ten hold 1.8% of the sample, which has around 700,000 clones, 60% to 80% seen once. Specimen: memory CD4+ T cells sorted from blood. Stated subset: CD45RA-negative fraction. These receptors came from a woman in her twenties or thirties in good health.

The V call is TRBV2, the J call TRBJ2-1; D is perhaps TRBD2 (6 bases). The CDR3 loop spans 15 amino acids. The V end lost 5 bases, the J end lost 0 bases, and 11 bases lay between the germline ends. Germline V gene lookup returns CDR1 SNHLY and CDR2 FYNNEI. CDR3 DNA: TGTGCCAGCAGTACGACTAGTAGCTCCTACAATGAGCAGTTCTTC. Protein sequence: CASSTTSSSYNEQFF.

The chain couples TRBV29-1 to TRBJ1-2; D is perhaps TRBD1 (6 bases). The germline V gene encodes CDR1 SQVTM and CDR2 ANQGSEA. V lost 6 bases to trimming and J lost 8 bases, with 19 bases between them. The CDR3 runs 13 residues. CDR3 sequence (DNA): TGCAGCGTGGCCTACGTAGGGACACAAGGCTACACCTTC. Translating it yields CSVAYVGTQGYTF.

The gene calls are TRBV6-6 and TRBJ2-7, with 11 bases matching TRBD2. Looked up from germline, CDR1 is MNHNY and CDR2 is SVGAGI (reference sequence). The CDR3 has 16 amino acids. V dropped 0 bases and J dropped 0; count of bases not matched to a gene: 1. The CDR3: CASSYSTSGGSYEQYF. The CDR3 DNA reads as TGTGCCAGCAGTTACTCAACTAGCGGGGGCTCCTACGAGCAGTACTTC.

The V gene is TRBV2, the J gene TRBJ1-4; possible D gene TRBD1, 5 bases. V lost 1 base and J 12 bases, leaving 9 bases between the germline ends. The CDR3 has 12 amino acids. Germline V lookup: CDR1 SNHLY, CDR2 FYNNEI. In DNA, the CDR3 is TGTGCCAGCAGTGAAGAGGGACGAGAACTGTTTTTT. Its translation: CASSEEGRELFF.

This clone was counted between two and nine times. The chain couples TRBV13 to TRBJ2-3, with 10 bases identical to TRBD1. The CDR3 is made up of 15 amino acids. Trimming took 3 bases from V and 2 from J; bases not matched to a gene: 2. Germline lookup yields CDR1 PRHDT and CDR2 FYEKMQ (reference sequence). CDR3 bases: TGTGCCAGCAGCTTCGACAGGGGGCTCACAGATACGCAGTATTTT. Its translation is CASSFDRGLTDTQYF.

This chain joins TRBV28 and TRBJ2-6; 7 bases agree with TRBD1. CDR1 is MDHEN, CDR2 SYDVKM, per germline. The CDR3 length is 17 residues. V lost 5 bases to trimming and J lost 1 base; unmatched junction nucleotides: 8. The CDR3 is CASSIRQGISGANVLTF. DNA for the CDR3: TGTGCCAGCAGTATCCGACAGGGCATTTCTGGGGCCAACGTCCTGACTTTC.

The table lists this clone with a count of one. This chain joins TRBV7-9 and TRBJ2-7; TRBD2 matches 12 bases. The CDR3 runs 16 residues. V trimming: 5 bases; J trimming: 1 base; junction bases outside the gene matches: 6. Looked up from germline, CDR1 is SEHNR and CDR2 is FQNEAQ (reference sequence). The CDR3: CASSPPGLAGSYEQYF. The CDR3 DNA is TGTGCCAGCAGCCCACCGGGACTAGCGGGTTCCTACGAGCAGTACTTC.

J is TRBJ2-3 and V is TRBV5-1; possibly TRBD1 for D (5 bases). Per germline, CDR1 SGHRS and CDR2 YFSETQ. V gave up 3 bases and J gave up 4 bases, with 12 bases separating them. There are 14 residues in the CDR3. The CDR3 spells CASSWQGGADTQYF. DNA of the CDR3: TGCGCCAGCAGCTGGCAGGGTGGCGCAGATACGCAGTATTTT. Together with reference TRBV5-1 and TRBJ2-3, the CDR3 gives the full variable domain: KAGVTQTPRYLIKTRGQQVTLSCSPISGHRSVSWYQQTPGQGLQFLFEYFSETQRNKGNFPGRFSGRQFSNSRSEMNVSTLELGDSALYLCASSWQGGADTQYFGPGTRLTVL.

A word on this clone: The sample contains more than one DNA sequence encoding this CDR3. The chain uses TRBV18 and TRBJ1-1; D is possibly TRBD1 (5 bases). Trimming removed 6 bases at V and 0 bases at J, with 8 bases between. The CDR3 runs 13 residues. The germline V gene has CDR1 KGHSH and CDR2 LQKENI. This CDR3 is CASSQGLNTEAFF. In nucleotides, the CDR3 is TGTGCCAGCTCGCAGGGATTGAACACTGAAGCTTTCTTT.

This clone has ten or more counts. This chain joins TRBV6-1 and TRBJ1-1, with 9 bases lining up with TRBD1. The CDR3 extends over 15 amino acids. Per germline, CDR1 MNHNS and CDR2 SASEGT. With 6 bases clipped from V and 4 bases from J, the junction kept 9 bases outside the gene matches. CDR3 DNA sequence: TGTGCCAGCAGACCCAGACAGGGGGAGGCCACTGAAGCTTTCTTT. Translated, it gives CASRPRQGEATEAFF.

Remarks on this clone: Within the sample, other DNA sequences also encode this same CDR3. The V call is TRBV6-1, the J call TRBJ2-7; D not certain. This CDR3 has 11 residues. V dropped 4 bases and J dropped 3 bases, with 4 bases sitting between them. Germline V gene lookup returns CDR1 MNHNS and CDR2 SASEGT. The CDR3 DNA reads as TGTGCCAGCAGTGCCGGCTACGAGCAGTACTTC. Translation: CASSAGYEQYF.

This chain links TRBV6-4 with TRBJ1-4; D gene ambiguous. CDR3 size: 14 residues. CDR1 MRHNA and CDR2 SNTAGT come from the germline V gene. V shed 6 bases and J shed 11 bases, with 19 bases lying between them. The CDR3 region is CASRTTAAAGKLFF. DNA of the CDR3: TGTGCCAGCAGAACTACAGCGGCGGCGGGGAAACTGTTTTTT.

This chain connects TRBV5-4 to TRBJ2-1, with 10 bases identical to TRBD2. Germline CDR1 and CDR2: SGHNT and YYREEE (reference sequence). Unmatched junction bases numbered 11, after V lost 3 bases and J lost 8 bases. CDR3 length: 16 residues. In nucleotides, the CDR3 is TGTGCCAGCAGCTCCTATGGGCTAGCGGGAGAAGATGAGCAGTTCTTC. Its protein is CASSSYGLAGEDEQFF. The full variable domain, with the rest looked up from reference TRBV5-4 and TRBJ2-1, is ETGVTQSPTHLIKTRGQQVTLRCSSQSGHNTVSWYQQALGQGPQFIFQYYREEENGRGNFPPRFSGLQFPNYSSELNVNALELDDSALYLCASSSYGLAGEDEQFFGPGTRLTVL.

The chain is built from TRBV4-2 and TRBJ2-7; 8 bases align to TRBD2. This CDR3 region has 14 residues. V was clipped by 2 bases and J by 3 bases; unmatched bases: 3. Per germline, CDR1 LGHNA and CDR2 YNFKEQ. The CDR3 is CASSQKRESYEQYF. Here the CDR3 DNA reads TGTGCCAGCAGCCAAAAGCGGGAGAGCTACGAGCAGTACTTC.

This clone was seen only a few times. This rearrangement joins TRBV28 to TRBJ2-2, with D possibly called TRBD1 or TRBD2 (5 bases each). This CDR3 has 15 residues. Germline loops: CDR1 MDHEN, CDR2 SYDVKM. The V end lost 2 bases, the J end lost 4 bases, and 11 bases lay between the germline ends. For the CDR3, the DNA is TGTGCCAGCAGTTTAGGGGGAGTCCGCACCGGGGAGCTGTTTTTT. Translated, it gives CASSLGGVRTGELFF.